The entry below gives a single T cell receptor beta chain sequence along with its context. The antigen is unknown. The data were taken from a study of OX40 agonist ivuxolimab in advanced cancers. Overall study context: Past anti-PD-1, anti-PD-L1 or anti-CTLA-4 therapy was accepted, and 40% had received some. Study observations and caveats: Some of the nonresponding patients also showed low levels of normalized T-cell clonal expansion. Partly responding patients at 0.1-3.0 mg/kg showed some of the smallest clonal expansion.

The protocol was immunoSEQ multiplex PCR, while the TCRdb copy is restricted to in-frame clones and leaves out a portion. Among about 60,000 clones listed, approximately 86% were seen once. This CDR3 is 13 amino acids long. Germline V gene sequence: CDR1 ENHRY, CDR2 SYGVKD. Between the trimmed V and J ends, which lost 2 bases and 4 bases, there was a span of 8 bases. This chain joins TRBV10-3 and TRBJ1-2; D is unclear. This specimen was CD4+ or CD8+ T cells sorted from blood, taken in a trial of the OX40 agonist ivuxolimab. The sequence derives from an adult with an advanced solid tumor such as melanoma, head and neck, liver or kidney cancer. CDR3 sequence: CAISERESYGYTF. The CDR3 DNA is TGTGCCATCAGTGAGCGGGAGAGCTATGGCTACACCTTC.